This TCR beta chain was sequenced during a study of human T cells and chemical hapten exposure. Study outcomes and limitations: Following DPC sensitization, TCRs present above 1 in 1000 frequency showed no change. While controls formed fewer of them, expanded TCRs formed significantly more large CDR3 similarity clusters.

Per the germline V gene, CDR1 is MNHEY and CDR2 is SVGAGI. With 6 bases removed from V and 9 bases from J, the gap between germline ends came to 20 bases. The CDR3 spans 14 residues. Source study methods: Counting gave a median of roughly 100,000 TCRs per sample, with values ranging from about 23,224 to 700,000. TCRdb independently ran MiXCR on the RACE reads; one entry per CDR3 protein. What appears here as the V and J calls and clone size reflects TCRdb's work, not the paper's. The sample contains 75,000 to 100,000 distinct CDR3 sequences, 9.5% to 15% of which appear only once. The time point denotes: patch test 1, 2 weeks after DPC sensitization. The treatment: therapeutic diphenylcyclopropenone sensitization with weekly scalp DPC. The starting material, unfractionated whole blood, was used for total RNA extraction. In this sample, this clonotype turned up a few times. Its antigen is still unknown.

The TCR sequence derives from a woman between 40 and 50 years old with alopecia areata. Some clones in this sample may be carry-over from other donors' samples. The source was whole blood, collected in connection with sensitization to the hapten diphenylcyclopropenone (DPC). This chain joins TRBV6-5 and TRBJ2-5, with D maybe TRBD1 (6 bases). This CDR3 reads CASSPGTPLSPQYF. CDR3 in DNA: TGTGCCAGCAGCCCCGGGACACCCTTGAGTCCCCAGTACTTC.